There are a few counts of the clone carrying this T cell receptor beta chain. As yet, its antigen is unknown. Data came from immunoSEQ multiplex PCR; TCRdb stores just in-frame clones and leaves some out. Of about 120,000 clones in the sample, about 83% were seen once. The data stem from a study of T cell responses to AZD1222 COVID-19 vaccine. Study results and limitations: All repertoire sampling was performed exclusively after the peak T cell response. With dominance at 160-218 and 743-854, vaccine-associated CD4 TCRs spanned spike. Seropositive status at baseline applied to only a handful of AZD1222 recipients.

CDR1 LNHDA and CDR2 SQIVND come from the germline V gene (reference sequence). V was trimmed by 1 base and J by 5 bases, leaving 5 bases between them. This CDR3 has 13 amino acids. The sequencing used peripheral blood, collected on day 0 of AZD1222 vaccination. This chain links TRBV19 with TRBJ2-2; no firm D call. The origin of this receptor is an adult in good health. CDR3 sequence (DNA): TGTGCCAGTAGTATAGTAAGAACCGGGGAGCTGTTTTTT. It translates to CASSIVRTGELFF.